The rows below give T cell receptor beta chains drawn from one sample of a study of brain T cells in children with intractable seizures. The assay was immunoSEQ multiplex PCR, and TCRdb's table has in-frame clones only and misses some. The table lists 340,000 or so clones, roughly 92% of them singletons. The starting material was peripheral blood, obtained approximately 5 months after surgery. The receptor set was obtained from a boy in the first two years of life with tuberous sclerosis and intractable seizures. Each CDR3 is given with its conserved first and last residue. Each record gives: D gene, clone size, J gene, V gene, CDR3 protein, CDR3 DNA. A D gene is named only where the DNA matches it firmly. Expanded clones are given a class, and other clones once, few, many or no size at all.

D gene: -
clone size: -
J gene: TRBJ2-1
V gene: TRBV11-3
CDR3 protein: CASSQRGEQFF
CDR3 DNA: TGTGCCAGCAGCCAGCGCGGCGAGCAGTTCTTC

D gene: -
clone size: -
J gene: TRBJ1-6
V gene: TRBV12-3/TRBV12-4
CDR3 protein: CASSHADLTLHF
CDR3 DNA: TGTGCCAGCAGCCATGCGGACCTCACCCTCCACTTT

D gene: -
clone size: -
J gene: TRBJ1-4
V gene: TRBV7-9
CDR3 protein: CASSLPAINEKLFF
CDR3 DNA: TGTGCCAGCAGCTTACCAGCAATTAATGAAAAACTGTTTTTT

D gene: -
clone size: -
J gene: TRBJ2-3
V gene: TRBV19
CDR3 protein: CASSRVLGTDTQYF
CDR3 DNA: TGTGCCAGTAGTAGGGTCTTGGGCACAGATACGCAGTATTTT

D gene: TRBD1
clone size: -
J gene: TRBJ2-1
V gene: TRBV7-3
CDR3 protein: CASSQTDRDGNEQFF
CDR3 DNA: TGTGCCAGCAGCCAAACGGACAGGGATGGGAATGAGCAGTTCTTC

D gene: TRBD1
clone size: -
J gene: TRBJ2-4
V gene: TRBV5-4
CDR3 protein: CASSFGQGAITKNIQYF
CDR3 DNA: TGTGCCAGCAGCTTTGGGCAGGGGGCAATAACCAAAAACATTCAGTACTTC

D gene: -
clone size: once
J gene: TRBJ1-2
V gene: TRBV7-9
CDR3 protein: CASSLGGMDGYTF
CDR3 DNA: TGTGCCAGCAGCCTCGGGGGGATGGATGGCTACACCTTC

D gene: -
clone size: -
J gene: TRBJ1-5
V gene: TRBV7-9
CDR3 protein: CASSFSNQPQHF
CDR3 DNA: TGTGCCAGCAGCTTTTCGAATCAGCCCCAGCATTTT

D gene: -
clone size: -
J gene: TRBJ2-1
V gene: TRBV24-1
CDR3 protein: CATSDYNEQFF
CDR3 DNA: TGTGCCACCAGTGATTACAATGAGCAGTTCTTC

D gene: -
clone size: -
J gene: TRBJ2-3
V gene: TRBV5-6
CDR3 protein: CASSARDFLSTDTQYF
CDR3 DNA: TGTGCCAGCAGCGCCAGGGACTTCCTGAGCACAGATACGCAGTATTTT

D gene: -
clone size: -
J gene: TRBJ1-3
V gene: TRBV30
CDR3 protein: CAWSGGRSGNTIYF
CDR3 DNA: TGTGCCTGGAGTGGGGGAAGATCTGGAAACACCATATATTTT

D gene: -
clone size: -
J gene: TRBJ2-3
V gene: TRBV19
CDR3 protein: CASTLTRTPGTDTQYF
CDR3 DNA: TGTGCCAGTACCCTTACCCGGACCCCTGGCACAGATACGCAGTATTTT

D gene: TRBD1
clone size: -
J gene: TRBJ2-3
V gene: TRBV12-3/TRBV12-4
CDR3 protein: CASSNRGDTQYF
CDR3 DNA: TGTGCCAGCAGTAACAGGGGAGATACGCAGTATTTT

D gene: -
clone size: once
J gene: TRBJ2-7
V gene: TRBV11-3
CDR3 protein: CASSLTWTYSYEQYF
CDR3 DNA: TGTGCCAGCAGCCTTACCTGGACCTACTCCTACGAGCAGTACTTC

D gene: TRBD2
clone size: -
J gene: TRBJ2-4
V gene: TRBV5-8
CDR3 protein: CASSWEPGTSGRAGHIQYF
CDR3 DNA: TGTGCCAGCAGCTGGGAACCCGGGACTAGCGGGAGGGCGGGCCACATTCAGTACTTC